This T cell receptor (beta chain) is drawn from a study of blood T cell repertoires in COVID-19. Overall study: Acute and convalescent COVID-19 samples came from the United States, Italy and Spain.

Followed longitudinally, the Seattle patients had been enrolled during active infection. Authors' analysis steps: Amplification with reference gene primers provided the estimates of nucleated cell counts. The repertoire was sequenced with immunoSEQ multiplex PCR; TCRdb's copy has only in-frame clones and lacks some. The D gene and trimming were derived from the DNA, and the V and J assignments and clone size from that table. The top ten clones hold 15% to 18% of a sample with approximately 290,000 clones, 80% to 85% of them seen once. Germline values: CDR1 SGHAT, CDR2 FQDESV (reference sequence). Trimming took 5 bases from V and 0 from J, leaving 8 bases between them. The CDR3 has 14 amino acids.

This TCR was recovered from a person aged 65 to 85 with COVID-19, enrolled during active disease. The chain links TRBV11-1 to TRBJ1-3; TRBD1 is a possible D gene (6 bases). The sample comprised peripheral blood. CDR3 sequence reads: CASSTGSSGNTIYF. DNA for the CDR3: TGTGCCAGCAGCACAGGGAGCTCTGGAAACACCATATATTTT.